This TCR beta chain was profiled in a study of blood T cells in healthy people across ages (dated by TCRdb to between 2015 and 2016). Study-wide context: In model experiments, roughly one uniquely barcoded TCR beta cDNA molecule per two T cells was captured by template switching. To track age-related changes in TCR beta repertoire diversity, the study relied on deep sequencing normalized with unique cDNA molecular identifiers. Donors were grouped into four age groups: young (average 16 years), middle-aged (39), aged (around 60) and long-lived (about 89). To avoid experimental bias, donors of different ages were distributed randomly across sequencing lanes. Two additional independent replicas of 1 million unique cDNA reads from the same blood draw were analyzed for two donors (one aged 18 to 29 and one aged 80 or older).

The investigation overall reported the following: Total diversity estimates from one million sequenced T cells were considered lower bounds and underestimates. A strong correlation was found between observed TCR beta diversity and the percentage of naive T cells measured by flow cytometry. Since profiling was done on bulk unsorted PBMCs, naive and antigen-experienced compartments could not be conclusively compared. As age increased, observed TCR beta diversity per million T cells dropped in a roughly linear way, and a significant reduction was already evident by age about 40. Donor CMV infection status was unknown, potentially confounding age-related changes in expanded clonotypes. Compared with the aged group, more naive CD4+ T cells, fewer expanded clones and increased TCR diversity were shown by the long-lived group, suggesting age selection.

Library preparation used 5' RACE. The sequencer listed for this sample is Illumina HiSeq 2500. The second PCR ran for roughly 7 to 11 cycles and used a J-beta primer mix along with a sample-barcoded 5' primer. A template-switch 5' adaptor carrying 12 random nucleotides introduced a unique molecular identifier onto each TCR beta cDNA molecule. Each sample yielded at least 3 million CDR3-containing paired-end reads. The Mint cDNA synthesis kit, primed by a TRBC-specific oligonucleotide, was used to synthesize first-strand cDNA from all RNA. All cDNA was treated with uracil-DNA glycosylase and then went through a first 18-cycle PCR with the universal primers M1SS and BC2_uni_R. As for how the authors treated the data: For normalization, 1 million high-quality reads, each with a distinct molecular identifier, were randomly selected from each sample. Reads with shared molecular identifiers were discarded instead of being binned into consensus sequences. MiTCR, with a Q25 quality threshold and the strictest error-elimination algorithm, was used for CDR3 identification, clonotype clustering and error correction. A nonparametric unseen species model with Euler transformation was used to estimate lower-bound total TCR beta diversity. TCRdb reanalyzed the raw reads on its own, using fastp at Q25 for trimming and MiXCR for clone calling, and kept in-frame beta chains. Each entry is one CDR3 protein sequence, shown with its most common DNA and genes. Here the V and J calls rest on TCRdb's processing, not on the authors' analysis. This sample comprises about 1,800,000 distinct CDR3 sequences, roughly 27% of them detected only once. The ten most abundant clones make up around 7.7% of the sample.

This clonotype was counted only a few times. No cognate antigen has been identified for it. No base qualities exist here, and no much larger clone lies one base off it. Systemically healthy Caucasian individuals from Russia, 35 to 50 in total and aged roughly 6 to 100 years, were included as donors. Ten milliliters of peripheral blood were drawn from each donor into EDTA-treated Vacutainer tubes. PBMCs were isolated by Ficoll-Paque density-gradient centrifugation, with at least 7 million obtained per sample. Trizol reagent was used to extract total RNA from PBMCs, with at least 5 micrograms per sample. The percentages of naive CD45RAhigh/CD27high T cells were determined by flow cytometry on a PBMC aliquot from every donor. The CDR3 starts with the cysteine, ends with the phenylalanine, and has 16 residues. CDR3 DNA is the only sequence kept; it has 48 bases, read in frame from the first base. The germline V and J ends show losses of 3 bases and 4 bases respectively, and no gene match explains 11 bases of the junction. The germline V gene supplies CDR1 SGHRS and CDR2 YFSETQ.

The sequenced sample consisted of blood. The sequence joins TRBV5-1 to TRBJ1-2; TRBD1 agrees with 8 junctional bases. The source of this sequence is a woman in her 30s in good health. The DNA reads as follows: TGCGCCAGCAGCTCGGGGACAGGCGAACTTCTCTATGGCTACACCTTC. It specifies CASSSGTGELLYGYTF.